In this sample, the clone carrying this T cell receptor (beta chain) turned up many times. Antigen: not known. Amplified TCR beta CDR3 regions came from RNA transcripts. The HTBI primer set drove a first-round RT-PCR of the TCR CDR3. MiXCR, run by TCRdb on the multiplex PCR reads, gives a single entry per CDR3 protein. This table has under 650,000 distinct CDR3 sequences, 15% to 20% appearing once. The sample comes from a study of T cells in Graves' hyperthyroidism and ophthalmopathy. Overall study context: Peripheral blood draws took place at initial diagnosis, ahead of any treatment.

Study outcomes and limitations: The model foresaw ophthalmopathy a median roughly 6.6 months prior to onset.

Trimming took 1 base from V and 1 from J; bases not matched to a gene: 0. This CDR3 region has 16 residues. From germline, CDR1 is MNHNS and CDR2 SASEGT. This receptor was identified in a woman aged 30 to 39 with Graves' hyperthyroidism. The J gene is TRBJ2-2, the V gene TRBV6-1, with TRBD2 identical over 10 bases. Sequencing used blood. The CDR3 bases are TGTGCCAGCAGTGAAGTAGCGGGAGGGAACACCGGGGAGCTGTTTTTT. This translates into CASSEVAGGNTGELFF.